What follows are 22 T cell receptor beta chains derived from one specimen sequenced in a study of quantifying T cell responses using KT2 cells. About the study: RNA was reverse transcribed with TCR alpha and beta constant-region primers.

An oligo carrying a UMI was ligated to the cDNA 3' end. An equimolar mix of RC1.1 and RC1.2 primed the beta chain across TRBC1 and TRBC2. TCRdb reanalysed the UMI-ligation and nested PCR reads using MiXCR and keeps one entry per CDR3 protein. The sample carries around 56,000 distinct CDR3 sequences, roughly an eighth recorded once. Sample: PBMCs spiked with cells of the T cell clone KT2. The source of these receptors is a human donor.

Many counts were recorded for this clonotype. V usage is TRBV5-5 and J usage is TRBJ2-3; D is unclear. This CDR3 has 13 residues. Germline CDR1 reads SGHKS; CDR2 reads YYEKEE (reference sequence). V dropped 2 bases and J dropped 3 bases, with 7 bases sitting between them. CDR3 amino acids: CASSFGSTDTQYF. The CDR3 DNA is TGTGCCAGCAGCTTCGGATCAACAGATACGCAGTATTTT.

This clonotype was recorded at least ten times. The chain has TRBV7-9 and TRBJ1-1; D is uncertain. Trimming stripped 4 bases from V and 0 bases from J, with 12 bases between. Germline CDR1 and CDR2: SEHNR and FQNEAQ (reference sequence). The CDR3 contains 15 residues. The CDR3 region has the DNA TGTGCCAGCAGCTCCCGGGGAGGGCTGAACACTGAAGCTTTCTTT. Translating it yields CASSSRGGLNTEAFF.

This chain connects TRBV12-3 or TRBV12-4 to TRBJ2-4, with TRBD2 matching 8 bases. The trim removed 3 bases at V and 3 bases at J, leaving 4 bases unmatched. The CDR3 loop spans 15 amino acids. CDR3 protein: CASSFLSGGKNIQYF. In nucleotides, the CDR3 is TGTGCCAGCAGTTTTCTGAGCGGGGGCAAAAACATTCAGTACTTC.

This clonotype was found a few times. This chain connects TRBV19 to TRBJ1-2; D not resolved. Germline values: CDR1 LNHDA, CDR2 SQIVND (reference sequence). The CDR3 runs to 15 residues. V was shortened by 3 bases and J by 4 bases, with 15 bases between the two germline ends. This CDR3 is CASSISHEASYGYTF. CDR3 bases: TGTGCCAGTAGTATTTCCCACGAAGCATCCTATGGCTACACCTTC.

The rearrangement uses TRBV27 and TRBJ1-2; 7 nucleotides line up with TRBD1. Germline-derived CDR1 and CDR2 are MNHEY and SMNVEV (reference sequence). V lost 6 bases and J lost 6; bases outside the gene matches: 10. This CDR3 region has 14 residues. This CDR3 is CASSFKTTGHGYTF. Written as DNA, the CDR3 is TGTGCCAGCAGCTTCAAGACGACAGGGCATGGCTACACCTTC.

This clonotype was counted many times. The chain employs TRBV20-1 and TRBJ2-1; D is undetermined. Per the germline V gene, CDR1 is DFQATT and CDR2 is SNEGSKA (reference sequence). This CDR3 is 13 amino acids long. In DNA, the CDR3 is TGCAGGACCGGTCGAAGCGAGGTGGGTGAGCAGTTCTTC. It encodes CRTGRSEVGEQFF.

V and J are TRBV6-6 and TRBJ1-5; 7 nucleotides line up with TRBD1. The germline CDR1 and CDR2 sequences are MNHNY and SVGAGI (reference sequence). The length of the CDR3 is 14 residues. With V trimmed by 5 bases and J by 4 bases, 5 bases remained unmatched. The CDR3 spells CASSRDSTNQPQHF. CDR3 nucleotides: TGTGCCAGCAGTAGGGACAGTACAAATCAGCCCCAGCATTTT.

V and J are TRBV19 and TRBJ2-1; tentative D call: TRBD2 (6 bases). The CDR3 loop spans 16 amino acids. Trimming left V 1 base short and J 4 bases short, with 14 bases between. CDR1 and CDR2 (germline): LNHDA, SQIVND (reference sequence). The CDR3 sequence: CASSIAGVPVYNEQFF. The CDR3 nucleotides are TGTGCCAGTAGTATAGCGGGAGTACCAGTGTACAATGAGCAGTTCTTC.

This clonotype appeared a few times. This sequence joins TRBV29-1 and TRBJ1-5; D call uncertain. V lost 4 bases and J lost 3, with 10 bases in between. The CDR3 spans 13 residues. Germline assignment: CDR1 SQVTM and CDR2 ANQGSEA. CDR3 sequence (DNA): TGCAGCGTTGGGGAGGGATTCAATCAGCCCCAGCATTTT. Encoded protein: CSVGEGFNQPQHF.

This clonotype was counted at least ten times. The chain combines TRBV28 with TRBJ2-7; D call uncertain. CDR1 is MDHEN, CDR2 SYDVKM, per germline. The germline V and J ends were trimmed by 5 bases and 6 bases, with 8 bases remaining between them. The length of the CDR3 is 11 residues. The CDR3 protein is CASSRILEQYF. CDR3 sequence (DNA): TGTGCCAGCAGTAGGATTCTCGAGCAGTACTTC.

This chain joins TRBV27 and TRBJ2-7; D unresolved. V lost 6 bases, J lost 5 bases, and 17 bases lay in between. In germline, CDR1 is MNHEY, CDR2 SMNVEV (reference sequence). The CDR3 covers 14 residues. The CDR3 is CASSLGLHFNEQYF. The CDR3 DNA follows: TGTGCCAGCAGCCTAGGCCTTCACTTCAACGAGCAGTACTTC.

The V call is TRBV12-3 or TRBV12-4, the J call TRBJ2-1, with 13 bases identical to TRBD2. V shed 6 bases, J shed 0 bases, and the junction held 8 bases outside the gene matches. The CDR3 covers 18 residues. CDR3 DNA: TGTGCCAGCAGGGACGGACTAGCGGGGGCGAGCTCCTACAATGAGCAGTTCTTC. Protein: CASRDGLAGASSYNEQFF.

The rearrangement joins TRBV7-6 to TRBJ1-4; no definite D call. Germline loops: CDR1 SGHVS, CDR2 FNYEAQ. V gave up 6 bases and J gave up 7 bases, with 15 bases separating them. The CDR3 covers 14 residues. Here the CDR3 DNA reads TGTGCCAGCAGTTACTCCGGGGATCGTGAAAAACTGTTTTTT. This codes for CASSYSGDREKLFF.

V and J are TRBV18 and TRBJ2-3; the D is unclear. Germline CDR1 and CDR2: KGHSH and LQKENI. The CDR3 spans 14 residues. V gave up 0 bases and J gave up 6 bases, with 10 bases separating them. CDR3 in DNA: TGTGCCAGCTCACCACCGGCCGCCAGGGATACGCAGTATTTT. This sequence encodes CASSPPAARDTQYF.

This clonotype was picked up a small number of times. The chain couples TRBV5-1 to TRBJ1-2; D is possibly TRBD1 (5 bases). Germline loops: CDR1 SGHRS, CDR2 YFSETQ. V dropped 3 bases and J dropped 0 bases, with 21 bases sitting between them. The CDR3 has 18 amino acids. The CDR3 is CASSSGRDGGLPNYGYTF. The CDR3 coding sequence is TGCGCCAGCAGCTCCGGCCGGGACGGTGGACTACCTAACTATGGCTACACCTTC.

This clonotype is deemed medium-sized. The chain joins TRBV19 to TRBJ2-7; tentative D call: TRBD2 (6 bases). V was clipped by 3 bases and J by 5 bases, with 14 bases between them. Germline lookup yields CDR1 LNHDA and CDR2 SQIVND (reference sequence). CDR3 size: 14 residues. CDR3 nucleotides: TGTGCCAGTAGTATCACCGGGAGCACCGACGAGCAGTACTTC. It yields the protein CASSITGSTDEQYF.

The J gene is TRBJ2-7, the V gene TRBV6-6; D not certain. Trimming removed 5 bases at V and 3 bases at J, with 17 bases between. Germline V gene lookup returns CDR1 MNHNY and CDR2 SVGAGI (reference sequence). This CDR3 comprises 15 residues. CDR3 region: CASSGSVGSNYEQYF. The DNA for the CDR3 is TGTGCCAGCAGTGGGTCGGTGGGGTCGAACTACGAGCAGTACTTC.

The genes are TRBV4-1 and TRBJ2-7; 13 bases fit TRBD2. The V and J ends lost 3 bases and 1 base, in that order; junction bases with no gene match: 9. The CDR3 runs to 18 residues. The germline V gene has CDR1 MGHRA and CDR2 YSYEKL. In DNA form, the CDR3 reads TGCGCCAGCAGCCACTTGCTGACTAGCGGGGGGTCTTCCTACGAGCAGTACTTC. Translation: CASSHLLTSGGSSYEQYF.

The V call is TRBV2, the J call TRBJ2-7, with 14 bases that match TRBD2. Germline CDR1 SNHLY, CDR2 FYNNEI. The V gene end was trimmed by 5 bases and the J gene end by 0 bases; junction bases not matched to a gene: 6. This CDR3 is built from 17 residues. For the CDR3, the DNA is TGTGCCAGCAGTTACGGACTAGCGGGGGGACACTCCTACGAGCAGTACTTC. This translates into CASSYGLAGGHSYEQYF. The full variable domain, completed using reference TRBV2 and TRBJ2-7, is EPEVTQTPSHQVTQMGQEVILRCVPISNHLYFYWYRQILGQKVEFLVSFYNNEISEKSEIFDDQFSVERPDGSNFTLKIRSTKLEDSAMYFCASSYGLAGGHSYEQYFGPGTRLTVT.

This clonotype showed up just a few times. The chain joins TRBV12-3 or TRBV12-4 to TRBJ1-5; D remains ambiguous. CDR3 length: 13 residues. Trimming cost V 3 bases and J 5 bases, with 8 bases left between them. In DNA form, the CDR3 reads TGTGCCAGCAGTTTCTCCATGGATCAGCCCCAGCATTTT. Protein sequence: CASSFSMDQPQHF.

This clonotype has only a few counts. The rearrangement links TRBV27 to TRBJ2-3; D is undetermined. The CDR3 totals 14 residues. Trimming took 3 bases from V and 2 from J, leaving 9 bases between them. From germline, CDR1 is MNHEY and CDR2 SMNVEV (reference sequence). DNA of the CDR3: TGTGCCAGCAGTTTTGGCCGGCCCACAGATACGCAGTATTTT. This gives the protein CASSFGRPTDTQYF.

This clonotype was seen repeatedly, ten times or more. The DNA for the CDR3 is TGTGCCAGCAGTTACCGGGGGCCCTCTGGAAGGGAGCCCCAGCATTTT. Its protein is CASSYRGPSGREPQHF. The chain links TRBV6-5 to TRBJ1-5, with D maybe TRBD1 (6 bases). Germline V lookup: CDR1 MNHEY, CDR2 SVGAGI. The V end lost 2 bases, the J end lost 8 bases, and 19 bases lay between the germline ends. The CDR3 sequence is 16 residues long.